A selection of T cell receptor beta chains follows, all from one sample in a study of shared clonotypes between healthy human individuals. The repertoire was sequenced with immunoSEQ multiplex PCR; TCRdb's copy has only in-frame clones and lacks some. The table lists about 2 million clones, roughly 94% of them singletons. The specimen was naive CD4+ T cells sorted from blood. These receptors all stem from a man aged 18 to 29 in good health. Each CDR3 is given with its conserved first and last residue. A D gene is named only where the DNA matches it firmly. A row's size may be missing; if present it is once, few, many or a size class.

J gene: TRBJ2-7; V gene: TRBV11-2; D gene: TRBD2; clone size: .; CDR3 protein: CASSLVTAGVYEQYF; CDR3 DNA: TGTGCCAGCAGCTTAGTAACAGCGGGAGTCTACGAGCAGTACTTC
J gene: TRBJ1-1; V gene: TRBV7-2; D gene: TRBD1; clone size: .; CDR3 protein: CASSLVPRRAGGINTEAFF; CDR3 DNA: TGTGCCAGCAGCTTAGTCCCCCGTCGGGCAGGGGGTATCAACACTGAAGCTTTCTTT
J gene: TRBJ1-2; V gene: TRBV5-5; D gene: .; clone size: .; CDR3 protein: CASSLKAAIVSYDGYTF; CDR3 DNA: TGTGCCAGCAGCTTAAAGGCCGCTATCGTTTCCTATGATGGCTACACCTTC
J gene: TRBJ1-5; V gene: TRBV21-1; D gene: .; clone size: .; CDR3 protein: CASSLLIHGSNQPQHF; CDR3 DNA: TGTGCCAGCAGCCTTTTGATCCATGGTAGCAATCAGCCCCAGCATTTT
J gene: TRBJ2-3; V gene: TRBV18; D gene: TRBD2; clone size: .; CDR3 protein: CASSSTSGGTDTQYF; CDR3 DNA: TGTGCCAGCTCATCGACTAGCGGGGGGACAGATACGCAGTATTTT
J gene: TRBJ1-3; V gene: TRBV6-1; D gene: TRBD1; clone size: once; CDR3 protein: CASSESRGGLSGNTIYF; CDR3 DNA: TGTGCCAGCAGTGAAAGTAGAGGGGGCCTCTCTGGAAACACCATATATTTT
J gene: TRBJ1-1; V gene: TRBV28; D gene: .; clone size: .; CDR3 protein: CASSLVIQGGKAFF; CDR3 DNA: TGTGCCAGCAGTTTGGTTATCCAGGGCGGGAAAGCTTTCTTT
J gene: TRBJ2-7; V gene: TRBV6-5; D gene: .; clone size: .; CDR3 protein: CASSYSAGSSYEQYF; CDR3 DNA: TGTGCCAGCAGTTACTCGGCGGGATCCTCCTACGAGCAGTACTTC
J gene: TRBJ2-4; V gene: TRBV4-1; D gene: TRBD2; clone size: .; CDR3 protein: CASSQDQASGSWGNIQYF; CDR3 DNA: TGCGCCAGCAGCCAAGATCAGGCTAGCGGGAGTTGGGGAAACATTCAGTACTTC
J gene: TRBJ2-3; V gene: TRBV30; D gene: TRBD2; clone size: .; CDR3 protein: CAWRGLGGDTQYF; CDR3 DNA: TGTGCCTGGAGGGGACTAGGCGGCGATACGCAGTATTTT
J gene: TRBJ2-7; V gene: TRBV5-1; D gene: TRBD2; clone size: .; CDR3 protein: CASSRRGRDYEQYF; CDR3 DNA: TGCGCCAGCAGCCGTCGGGGGAGGGATTACGAGCAGTACTTC
J gene: TRBJ1-2; V gene: TRBV18; D gene: .; clone size: .; CDR3 protein: CASSPGMSNYGYTF; CDR3 DNA: TGTGCCAGCTCACCAGGGATGTCTAACTATGGCTACACCTTC
J gene: TRBJ1-2; V gene: TRBV9; D gene: TRBD1; clone size: .; CDR3 protein: CASSVGQGVIYGYTF; CDR3 DNA: TGTGCCAGCAGCGTAGGGCAGGGGGTCATCTATGGCTACACCTTC
J gene: TRBJ2-1; V gene: TRBV6-5; D gene: .; clone size: .; CDR3 protein: CASSYSSGSSYNEQFF; CDR3 DNA: TGTGCCAGCAGTTACTCATCAGGGAGCTCCTACAATGAGCAGTTCTTC
J gene: TRBJ2-7; V gene: TRBV4-3; D gene: TRBD2; clone size: .; CDR3 protein: CASSQGVAGAYEQYF; CDR3 DNA: TGCGCCAGCAGCCAAGGAGTAGCGGGAGCCTACGAGCAGTACTTC
J gene: TRBJ1-2; V gene: TRBV7-8; D gene: .; clone size: .; CDR3 protein: CASSVSQNYGYTF; CDR3 DNA: TGTGCCAGCAGCGTCAGCCAAAACTATGGCTACACCTTC
J gene: TRBJ2-3; V gene: TRBV11-3; D gene: TRBD1; clone size: once; CDR3 protein: CASSLRTGGAGDTQYF; CDR3 DNA: TGTGCCAGCAGCTTACGGACAGGGGGCGCGGGGGATACGCAGTATTTT
J gene: TRBJ2-2; V gene: TRBV2; D gene: TRBD2; clone size: .; CDR3 protein: CASRAGAAGATGELFF; CDR3 DNA: TGTGCCAGCAGGGCCGGGGCAGCGGGAGCCACCGGGGAGCTGTTTTTT
J gene: TRBJ2-3; V gene: TRBV27; D gene: TRBD2; clone size: .; CDR3 protein: CASSIGTSGAYTQYF; CDR3 DNA: TGTGCCAGCAGCATTGGGACTAGCGGGGCCTATACGCAGTATTTT
J gene: TRBJ1-3; V gene: TRBV5-1; D gene: .; clone size: .; CDR3 protein: CASSLVLGDTIYF; CDR3 DNA: TGCGCCAGCAGCTTGGTCTTGGGGGACACCATATATTTT
J gene: TRBJ2-3; V gene: TRBV5-1; D gene: .; clone size: once; CDR3 protein: CASSLAGDSTDTQYF; CDR3 DNA: TGCGCCAGCAGCTTGGCCGGGGATAGCACAGATACGCAGTATTTT
J gene: TRBJ2-3; V gene: TRBV15; D gene: TRBD1; clone size: .; CDR3 protein: CATSPWGTEGTDTQYF; CDR3 DNA: TGTGCCACCAGCCCTTGGGGGACAGAGGGCACAGATACGCAGTATTTT
J gene: TRBJ2-1; V gene: TRBV11-2; D gene: TRBD2; clone size: .; CDR3 protein: CASSDRLAAHNEQFF; CDR3 DNA: TGTGCCAGCAGCGACCGACTAGCGGCACACAATGAGCAGTTCTTC
J gene: TRBJ2-5; V gene: TRBV4-2; D gene: TRBD2; clone size: .; CDR3 protein: CASSQESRGVETQYF; CDR3 DNA: TGTGCCAGCAGCCAAGAATCGCGGGGGGTAGAGACCCAGTACTTC
J gene: TRBJ1-5; V gene: TRBV5-1; D gene: TRBD1; clone size: .; CDR3 protein: CASSLGGVGGGQPQHF; CDR3 DNA: TGCGCCAGCAGCTTGGGCGGTGTAGGGGGCGGTCAGCCCCAGCATTTT
J gene: TRBJ2-3; V gene: TRBV5-1; D gene: TRBD1; clone size: .; CDR3 protein: CASSPRTGRTDTQYF; CDR3 DNA: TGCGCCAGCAGCCCTAGGACAGGGAGAACAGATACGCAGTATTTT
J gene: TRBJ2-7; V gene: TRBV28; D gene: .; clone size: .; CDR3 protein: CASTTPEGRGPYEQYF; CDR3 DNA: TGTGCCAGCACTACCCCCGAGGGCAGGGGCCCCTACGAGCAGTACTTC
J gene: TRBJ2-5; V gene: TRBV5-4; D gene: .; clone size: .; CDR3 protein: CASSLAALGPQETQYF; CDR3 DNA: TGTGCCAGCAGCTTGGCCGCTTTGGGACCCCAAGAGACCCAGTACTTC
J gene: TRBJ1-6; V gene: TRBV27; D gene: TRBD1; clone size: .; CDR3 protein: CASSPRQGSPLHF; CDR3 DNA: TGTGCCAGCAGTCCCCGACAGGGGTCACCCCTCCACTTT
J gene: TRBJ2-7; V gene: TRBV5-4; D gene: .; clone size: .; CDR3 protein: CASSSGEGSYEQYF; CDR3 DNA: TGTGCCAGCAGCTCCGGAGAGGGGTCCTACGAGCAGTACTTC
J gene: TRBJ2-5; V gene: TRBV11-2; D gene: .; clone size: .; CDR3 protein: CASSHGTLQETQYF; CDR3 DNA: TGTGCCAGCAGCCATGGGACTTTACAAGAGACCCAGTACTTC
J gene: TRBJ2-1; V gene: TRBV7-7; D gene: TRBD2; clone size: .; CDR3 protein: CASSVLAGGHNEQFF; CDR3 DNA: TGTGCTAGCAGCGTACTAGCGGGAGGGCACAATGAGCAGTTCTTC
J gene: TRBJ1-1; V gene: TRBV6-1; D gene: .; clone size: .; CDR3 protein: CASSGGGRTEAFF; CDR3 DNA: TGTGCCAGCAGCGGTGGGGGGAGGACTGAAGCTTTCTTT
J gene: TRBJ2-5; V gene: TRBV18; D gene: TRBD1; clone size: .; CDR3 protein: CASSPLRIGSGGETQYF; CDR3 DNA: TGTGCCAGCTCACCACTAAGGATTGGGTCAGGGGGCGAGACCCAGTACTTC
J gene: TRBJ2-1; V gene: TRBV10-3; D gene: .; clone size: .; CDR3 protein: CAISESSYEQFF; CDR3 DNA: TGTGCCATCAGTGAGTCCAGTTACGAGCAGTTCTTC
J gene: TRBJ2-5; V gene: TRBV5-6; D gene: TRBD2; clone size: .; CDR3 protein: CASSFMGSGVGTQYF; CDR3 DNA: TGTGCCAGCAGCTTTATGGGCAGCGGGGTTGGGACCCAGTACTTC
J gene: TRBJ1-5; V gene: TRBV30; D gene: .; clone size: once; CDR3 protein: CAWSTSEDQPQHF; CDR3 DNA: TGTGCCTGGAGTACCAGCGAGGATCAGCCCCAGCATTTT